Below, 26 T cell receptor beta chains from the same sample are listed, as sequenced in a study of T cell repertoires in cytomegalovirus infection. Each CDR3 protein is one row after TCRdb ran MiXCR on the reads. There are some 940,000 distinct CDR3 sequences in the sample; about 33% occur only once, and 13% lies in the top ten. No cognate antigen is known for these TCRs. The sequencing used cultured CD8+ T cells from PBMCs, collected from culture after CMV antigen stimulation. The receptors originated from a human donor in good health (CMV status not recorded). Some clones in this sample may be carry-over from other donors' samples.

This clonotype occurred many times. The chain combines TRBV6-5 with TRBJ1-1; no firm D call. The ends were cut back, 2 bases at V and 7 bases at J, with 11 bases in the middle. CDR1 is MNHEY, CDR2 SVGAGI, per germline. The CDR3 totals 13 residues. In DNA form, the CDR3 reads TGTGCCAGCAGTTACGGAAATTGGGTTGAAGCTTTCTTT. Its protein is CASSYGNWVEAFF.

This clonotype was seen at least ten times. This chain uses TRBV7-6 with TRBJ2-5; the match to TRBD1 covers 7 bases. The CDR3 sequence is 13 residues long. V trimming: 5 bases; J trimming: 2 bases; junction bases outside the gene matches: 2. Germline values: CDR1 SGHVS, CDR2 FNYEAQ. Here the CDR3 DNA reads TGTGCCAGCAGCCAGGACAGGCAAGAGACCCAGTACTTC. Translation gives CASSQDRQETQYF.

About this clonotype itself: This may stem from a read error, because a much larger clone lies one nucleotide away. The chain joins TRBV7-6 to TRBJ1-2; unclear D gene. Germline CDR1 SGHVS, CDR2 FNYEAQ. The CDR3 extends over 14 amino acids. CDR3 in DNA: TGTGTCAGCAGCCCAACCCCTGGAAGCTATGGCTACACCTTC. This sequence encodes CVSSPTPGSYGYTF.

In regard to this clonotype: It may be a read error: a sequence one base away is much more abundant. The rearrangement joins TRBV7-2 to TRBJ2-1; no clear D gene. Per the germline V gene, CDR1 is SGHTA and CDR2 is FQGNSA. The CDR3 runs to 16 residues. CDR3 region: CASSLVPANSHNEQFF. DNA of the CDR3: TGTGCCAGCAGCTTAGTCCCAGCTAACTCCCACAATGAGCAGTTCTTC.

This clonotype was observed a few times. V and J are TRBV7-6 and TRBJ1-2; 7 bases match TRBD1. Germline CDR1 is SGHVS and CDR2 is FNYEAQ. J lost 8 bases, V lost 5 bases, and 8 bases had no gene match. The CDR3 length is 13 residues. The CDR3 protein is CASSEATGRGYTF. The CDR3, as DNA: TGTGCCAGCAGCGAGGCGACAGGGCGCGGCTACACCTTC.

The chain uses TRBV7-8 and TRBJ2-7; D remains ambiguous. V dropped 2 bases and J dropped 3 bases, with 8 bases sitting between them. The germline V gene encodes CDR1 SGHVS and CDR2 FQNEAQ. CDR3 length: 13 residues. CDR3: CASSLWTVYEQYV. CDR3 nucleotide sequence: TGTGCCAGCAGCTTATGGACCGTCTACGAGCAGTACGTC.

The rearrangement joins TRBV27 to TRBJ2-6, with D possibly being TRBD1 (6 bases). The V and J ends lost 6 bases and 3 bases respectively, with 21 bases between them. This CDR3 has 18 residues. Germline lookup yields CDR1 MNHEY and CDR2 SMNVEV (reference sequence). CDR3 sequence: CASRTTGNGIFGANVLTF. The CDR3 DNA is TGTGCCAGCAGGACAACAGGGAATGGGATTTTTGGGGCCAACGTCCTGACTTTC.

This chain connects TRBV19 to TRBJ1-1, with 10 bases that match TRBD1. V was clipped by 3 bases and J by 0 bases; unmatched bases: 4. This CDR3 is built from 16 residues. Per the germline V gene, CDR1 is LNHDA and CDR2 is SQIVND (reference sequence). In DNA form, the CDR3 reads TGTGCCAGTAGTATGACCGGGACAGGGGTGAACACTGAAGCTTTCTTT. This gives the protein CASSMTGTGVNTEAFF.

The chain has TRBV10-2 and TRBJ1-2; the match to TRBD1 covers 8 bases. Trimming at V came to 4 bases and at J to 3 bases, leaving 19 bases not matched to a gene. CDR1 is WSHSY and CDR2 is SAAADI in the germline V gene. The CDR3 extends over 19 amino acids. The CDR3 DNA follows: TGCGCCAGCAGTGGGGTCGTGGCGGGACAGGTCGGCGGTTACTATGGCTACACCTTC. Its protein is CASSGVVAGQVGGYYGYTF.

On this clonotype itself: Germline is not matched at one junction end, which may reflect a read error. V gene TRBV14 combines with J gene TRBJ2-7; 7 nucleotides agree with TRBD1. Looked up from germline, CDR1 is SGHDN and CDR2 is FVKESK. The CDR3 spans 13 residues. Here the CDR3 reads CASSEDRAYKQYF. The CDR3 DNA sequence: TGTGCCAGCAGTGAAGACAGGGCCTACAAGCAGTACTTC.

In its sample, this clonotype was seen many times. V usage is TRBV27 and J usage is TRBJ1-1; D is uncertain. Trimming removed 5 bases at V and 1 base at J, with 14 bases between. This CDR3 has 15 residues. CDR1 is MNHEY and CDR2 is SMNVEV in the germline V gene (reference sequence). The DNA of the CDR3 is TGTGCCAGCAGTGTAACCGGCGGAGGGAACACTGAAGCTTTCTTT. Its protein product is CASSVTGGGNTEAFF.

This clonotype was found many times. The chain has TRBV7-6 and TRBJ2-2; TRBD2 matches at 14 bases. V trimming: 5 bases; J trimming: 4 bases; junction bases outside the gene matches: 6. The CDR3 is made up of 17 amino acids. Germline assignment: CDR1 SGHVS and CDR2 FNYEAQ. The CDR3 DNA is TGTGCCAGCAGCCCGGGACTAGCGGGGGCTGGCACCGGGGAGCTGTTTTTT. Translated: CASSPGLAGAGTGELFF.

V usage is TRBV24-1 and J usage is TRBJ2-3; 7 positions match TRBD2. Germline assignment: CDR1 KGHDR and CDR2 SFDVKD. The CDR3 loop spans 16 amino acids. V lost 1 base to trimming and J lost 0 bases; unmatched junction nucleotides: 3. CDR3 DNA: TGTGCCACCAGTGATTTCCCTAGCGGTAGCACAGATACGCAGTATTTT. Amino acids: CATSDFPSGSTDTQYF.

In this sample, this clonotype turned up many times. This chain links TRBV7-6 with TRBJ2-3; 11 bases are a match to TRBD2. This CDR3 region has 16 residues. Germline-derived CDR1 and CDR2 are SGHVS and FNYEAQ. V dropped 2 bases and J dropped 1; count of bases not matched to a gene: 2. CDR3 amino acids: CASSLFSGGGTDTQYF. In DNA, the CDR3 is TGTGCCAGCAGCTTATTTAGCGGGGGGGGCACAGATACGCAGTATTTT.

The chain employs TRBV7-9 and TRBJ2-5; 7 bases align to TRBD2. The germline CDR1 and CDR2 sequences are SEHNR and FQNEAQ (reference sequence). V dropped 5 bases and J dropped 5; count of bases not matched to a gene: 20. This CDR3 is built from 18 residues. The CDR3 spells CASSPLGGKRGLWETQYF. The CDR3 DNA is TGTGCCAGCAGCCCACTGGGAGGAAAGCGGGGCTTATGGGAGACCCAGTACTTC.

The CDR3 sequence is CASSRGQPSANYGYTF. For the CDR3, the DNA is TGTGCCAGCAGCAGAGGACAGCCTTCAGCTAACTATGGCTACACCTTC. This chain connects TRBV7-2 to TRBJ1-2, with a tentative D call TRBD1 (6 bases). The germline V and J ends were trimmed by 5 bases and 0 bases, with 16 bases remaining between them. The CDR3 runs 16 residues. The V gene's germline CDR1 is SGHTA and CDR2 FQGNSA.

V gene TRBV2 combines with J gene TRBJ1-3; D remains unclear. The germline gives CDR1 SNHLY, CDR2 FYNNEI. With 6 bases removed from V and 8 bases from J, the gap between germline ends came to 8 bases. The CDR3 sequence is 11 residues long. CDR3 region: CASRLGHTIYF. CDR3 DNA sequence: TGTGCCAGCAGATTGGGCCACACCATATATTTT.

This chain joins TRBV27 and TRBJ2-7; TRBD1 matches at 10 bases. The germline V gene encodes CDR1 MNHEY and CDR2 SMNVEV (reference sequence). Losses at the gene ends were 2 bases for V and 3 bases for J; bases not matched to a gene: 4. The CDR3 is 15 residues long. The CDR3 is CASSLGTGVIYEQYV. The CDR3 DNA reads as TGTGCCAGCAGTTTAGGGACAGGGGTTATCTACGAGCAGTACGTC.

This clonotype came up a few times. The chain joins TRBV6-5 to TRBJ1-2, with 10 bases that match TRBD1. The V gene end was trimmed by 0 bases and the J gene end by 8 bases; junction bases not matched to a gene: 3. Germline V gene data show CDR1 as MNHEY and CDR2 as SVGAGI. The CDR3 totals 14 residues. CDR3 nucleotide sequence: TGTGCCAGCAGTTACTCGACAGGGGGCAGGGGCTACACCTTC. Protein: CASSYSTGGRGYTF.

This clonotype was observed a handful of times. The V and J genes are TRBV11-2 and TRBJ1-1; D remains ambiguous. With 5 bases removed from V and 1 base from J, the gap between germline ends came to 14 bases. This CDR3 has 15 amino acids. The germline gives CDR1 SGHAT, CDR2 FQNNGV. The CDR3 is CASSHDLSANTEAFF. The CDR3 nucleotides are TGTGCCAGCAGCCATGACTTGTCCGCGAACACTGAAGCTTTCTTT.

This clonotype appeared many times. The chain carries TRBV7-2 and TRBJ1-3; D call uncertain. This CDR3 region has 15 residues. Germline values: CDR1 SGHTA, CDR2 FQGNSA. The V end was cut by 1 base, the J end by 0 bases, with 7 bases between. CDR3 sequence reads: CASSLDGFSGNTIYF. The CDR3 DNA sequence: TGTGCCAGCAGCTTAGACGGCTTCTCTGGAAACACCATATATTTT.

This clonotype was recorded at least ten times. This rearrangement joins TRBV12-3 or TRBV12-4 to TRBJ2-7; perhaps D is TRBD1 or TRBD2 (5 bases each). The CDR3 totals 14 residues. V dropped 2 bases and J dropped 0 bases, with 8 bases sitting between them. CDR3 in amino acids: CASSLWGSSYEQYF. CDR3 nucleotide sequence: TGTGCCAGCAGTTTATGGGGGAGCTCCTACGAGCAGTACTTC.

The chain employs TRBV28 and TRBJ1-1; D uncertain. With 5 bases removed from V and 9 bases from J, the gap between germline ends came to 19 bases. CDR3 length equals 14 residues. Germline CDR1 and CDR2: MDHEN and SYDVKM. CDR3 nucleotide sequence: TGTGCCAGCAGTCCGACCGTCGGGTCCTGGCAAGCTTTCTTT. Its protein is CASSPTVGSWQAFF.

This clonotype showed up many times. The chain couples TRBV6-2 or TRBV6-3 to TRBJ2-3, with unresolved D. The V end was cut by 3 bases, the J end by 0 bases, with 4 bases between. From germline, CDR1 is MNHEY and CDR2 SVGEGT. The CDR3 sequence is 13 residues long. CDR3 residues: CASSYLSTDTQYF. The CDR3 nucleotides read TGTGCCAGCAGTTATTTGAGCACAGATACGCAGTATTTT.

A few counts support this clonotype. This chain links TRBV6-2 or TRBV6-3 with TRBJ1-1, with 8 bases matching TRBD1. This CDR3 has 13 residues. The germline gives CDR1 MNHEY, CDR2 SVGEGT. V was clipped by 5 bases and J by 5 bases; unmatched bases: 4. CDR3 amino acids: CASSPRGLTEAFF. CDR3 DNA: TGTGCCAGCAGTCCCAGGGGGCTAACTGAAGCTTTCTTT.

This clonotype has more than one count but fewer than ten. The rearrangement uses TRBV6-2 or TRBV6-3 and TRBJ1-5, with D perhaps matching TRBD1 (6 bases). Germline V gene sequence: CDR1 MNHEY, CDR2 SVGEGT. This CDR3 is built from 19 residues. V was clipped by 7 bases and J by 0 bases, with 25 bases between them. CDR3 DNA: TGTGCCAGCACCACAACCCGCCTTGACACAGGGTATAGCAATCAGCCCCAGCATTTT. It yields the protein CASTTTRLDTGYSNQPQHF.